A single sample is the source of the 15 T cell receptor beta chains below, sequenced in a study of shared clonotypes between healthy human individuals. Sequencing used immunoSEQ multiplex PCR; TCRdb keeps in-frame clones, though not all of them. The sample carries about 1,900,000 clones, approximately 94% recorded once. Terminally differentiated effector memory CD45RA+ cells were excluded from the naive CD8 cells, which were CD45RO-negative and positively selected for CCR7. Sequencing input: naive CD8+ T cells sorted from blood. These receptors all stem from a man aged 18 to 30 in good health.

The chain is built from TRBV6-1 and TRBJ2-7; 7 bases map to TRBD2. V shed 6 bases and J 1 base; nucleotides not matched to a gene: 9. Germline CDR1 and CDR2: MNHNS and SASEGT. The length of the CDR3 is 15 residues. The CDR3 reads CASSPTVAGSYEQYF. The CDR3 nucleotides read TGTGCCAGCAGCCCTACGGTAGCGGGTTCCTACGAGCAGTACTTC.

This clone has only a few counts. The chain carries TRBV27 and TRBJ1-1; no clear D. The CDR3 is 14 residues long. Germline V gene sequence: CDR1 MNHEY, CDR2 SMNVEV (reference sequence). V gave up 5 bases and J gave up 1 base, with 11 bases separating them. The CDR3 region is CASSLGWGNTEAFF. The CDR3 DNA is TGTGCCAGCAGTCTGGGTTGGGGGAACACTGAAGCTTTCTTT.

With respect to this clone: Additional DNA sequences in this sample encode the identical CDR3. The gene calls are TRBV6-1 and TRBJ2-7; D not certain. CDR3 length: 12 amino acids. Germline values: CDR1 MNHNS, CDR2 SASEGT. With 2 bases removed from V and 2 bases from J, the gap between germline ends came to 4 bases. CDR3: CASSEWAYEQYF. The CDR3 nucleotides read TGTGCCAGCAGTGAATGGGCCTACGAGCAGTACTTC.

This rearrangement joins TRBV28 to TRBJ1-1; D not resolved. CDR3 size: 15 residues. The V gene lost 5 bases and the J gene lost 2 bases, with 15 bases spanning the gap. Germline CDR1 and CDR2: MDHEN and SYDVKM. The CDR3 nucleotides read TGTGCCAGCAGTCCCTACAGAGAAGGAAACACTGAAGCTTTCTTT. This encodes CASSPYREGNTEAFF.

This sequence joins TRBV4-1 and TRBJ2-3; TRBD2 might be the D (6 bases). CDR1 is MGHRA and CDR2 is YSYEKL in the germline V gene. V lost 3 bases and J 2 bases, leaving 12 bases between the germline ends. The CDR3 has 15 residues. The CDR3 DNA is TGCGCCAGCAGCCATCGCCGGGAGCCCACAGATACGCAGTATTTT. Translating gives CASSHRREPTDTQYF.

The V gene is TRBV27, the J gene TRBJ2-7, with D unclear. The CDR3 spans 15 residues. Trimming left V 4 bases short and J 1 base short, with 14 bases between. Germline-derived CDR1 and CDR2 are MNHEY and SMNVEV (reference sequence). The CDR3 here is CASSSLETMSYEQYF. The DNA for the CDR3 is TGTGCCAGCAGTTCCCTGGAAACTATGTCCTACGAGCAGTACTTC.

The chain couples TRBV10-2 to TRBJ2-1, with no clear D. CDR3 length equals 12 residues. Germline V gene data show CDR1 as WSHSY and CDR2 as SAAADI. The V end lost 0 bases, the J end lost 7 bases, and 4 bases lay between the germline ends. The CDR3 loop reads CASSESLNEQFF. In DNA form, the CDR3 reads TGCGCCAGCAGTGAGTCGCTTAATGAGCAGTTCTTC.

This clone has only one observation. CDR3 in DNA: TGCGCCAGCAGTTTGGGCCCCAATCAGCCCCAGCATTTT. Amino acid sequence: CASSLGPNQPQHF. This chain joins TRBV4-1 and TRBJ1-5; no reliable D call. Germline V lookup: CDR1 MGHRA, CDR2 YSYEKL. The CDR3 has 13 residues. The germline V and J ends were trimmed by 6 bases and 3 bases, with 9 bases remaining between them.

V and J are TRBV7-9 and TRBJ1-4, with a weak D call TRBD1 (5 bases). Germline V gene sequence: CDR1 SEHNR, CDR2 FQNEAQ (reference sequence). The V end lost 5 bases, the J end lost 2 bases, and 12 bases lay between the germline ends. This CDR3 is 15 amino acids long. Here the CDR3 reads CASSVSGGTNEKLFF. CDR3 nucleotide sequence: TGTGCCAGCAGCGTTAGCGGGGGGACTAATGAAAAACTGTTTTTT.

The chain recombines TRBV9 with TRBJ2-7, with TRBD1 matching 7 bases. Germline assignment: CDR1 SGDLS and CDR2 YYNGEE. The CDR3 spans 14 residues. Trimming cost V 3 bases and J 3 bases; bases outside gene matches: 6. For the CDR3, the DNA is TGTGCCAGCAGCGCCGGGACAGACTACTACGAGCAGTACTTC. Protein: CASSAGTDYYEQYF.

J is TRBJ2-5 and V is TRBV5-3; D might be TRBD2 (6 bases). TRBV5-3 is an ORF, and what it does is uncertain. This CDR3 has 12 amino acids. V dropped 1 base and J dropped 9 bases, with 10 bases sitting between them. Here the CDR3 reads CARSLKREAQYF. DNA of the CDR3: TGTGCCAGAAGCTTGAAGAGGGAGGCCCAGTACTTC.

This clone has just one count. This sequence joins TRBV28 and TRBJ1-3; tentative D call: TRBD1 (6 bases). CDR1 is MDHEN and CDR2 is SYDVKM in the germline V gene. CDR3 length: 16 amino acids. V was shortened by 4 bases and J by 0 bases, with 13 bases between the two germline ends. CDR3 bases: TGTGCCAGCAGTTCCTACAGGGTCCTCTCTGGAAACACCATATATTTT. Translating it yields CASSSYRVLSGNTIYF.

Here the CDR3 reads CASSASQGASYEQYF. CDR3 in DNA: TGTGCCAGCAGCGCCTCACAGGGGGCGTCGTACGAGCAGTACTTC. This chain connects TRBV9 to TRBJ2-7, with 9 bases lining up with TRBD1. There are 15 residues in the CDR3. Germline V gene sequence: CDR1 SGDLS, CDR2 YYNGEE. V dropped 3 bases and J dropped 4; count of bases not matched to a gene: 8.

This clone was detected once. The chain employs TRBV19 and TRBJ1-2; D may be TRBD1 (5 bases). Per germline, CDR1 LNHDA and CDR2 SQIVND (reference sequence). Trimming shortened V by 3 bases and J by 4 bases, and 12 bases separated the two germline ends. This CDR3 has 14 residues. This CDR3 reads CASSIRGDGYGYTF. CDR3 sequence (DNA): TGTGCCAGTAGTATTCGGGGGGACGGCTATGGCTACACCTTC.

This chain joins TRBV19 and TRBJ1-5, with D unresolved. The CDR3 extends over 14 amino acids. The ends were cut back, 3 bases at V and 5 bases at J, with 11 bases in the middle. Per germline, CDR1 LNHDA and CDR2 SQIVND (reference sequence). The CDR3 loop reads CASSIRDYDQPQHF. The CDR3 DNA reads TGTGCCAGTAGTATTCGGGATTATGATCAGCCCCAGCATTTT.